This section outlines one TCR beta chain sequence together with its context. Antigen: not known. This may stem from a read error, because a much larger clone lies one nucleotide away. Here the CDR3 omits its conserved ending phenylalanine or tryptophan, so a read error is the likely source. MiXCR, run by TCRdb on the multiplex PCR reads, gives a single entry per CDR3 protein. The sample shows 150,000 to 200,000 distinct CDR3 sequences, roughly 30% of them seen only once. The data originate from a study of breast tumors, draining lymph nodes, adjacent tissues. The lymph nodes were axillary draining lymph nodes from breast cancer patients. The CDR3 spans 14 residues. V was pared by 3 bases and J by 6 bases, with 16 bases between. Germline V CDR1 and CDR2: GTSNPN, SVGIG (reference sequence). Points from the study as a whole: The lymph node origin of tumor T cells was framed as consistent with a hypothesis, not demonstrated. Most tumor T cells seemingly derive from lymph node, then expand in tumor.

The V gene is TRBV30, the J gene TRBJ2-3; no reliable D call. The specimen was axillary lymph node tissue. This receptor was identified in a female donor with breast cancer. Some clones in this sample may be carry-over from other donors' samples. CDR3 protein: CAWRWRGAADTQYI. The CDR3 DNA reads as TGTGCCTGGAGATGGCGCGGAGCCGCGGATACGCAGTATATT.